This is a list of T cell receptor beta chains from one sample in a study of blood T cell repertoires in COVID-19. The protocol was immunoSEQ multiplex PCR, while the TCRdb copy is restricted to in-frame clones and leaves out a portion. The sample has a few hundred thousand clones, over 80% seen once. The sample was peripheral blood. These receptors were taken from a woman in her 30s with COVID-19, enrolled during active disease. The CDR3 runs from the conserved cysteine through the conserved F or W. Fields, in order: D gene, V gene, J gene, clone size, CDR3 protein, CDR3 DNA. A D gene is named only where the DNA matches it firmly. Not all rows give a size; the values are once, few, many and, for expanded clones, a class.

>.|TRBV2|TRBJ2-5|.
CASSVEPSLQETQYF
TGTGCCAGCAGTGTTGAGCCTAGCCTCCAAGAGACCCAGTACTTC
>.|TRBV12-3/TRBV12-4|TRBJ2-7|.
CASSTGQLYEQYF
TGTGCCAGCAGTACCGGACAGCTCTACGAGCAGTACTTC
>TRBD1|TRBV19|TRBJ1-2|.
CASSTHRGTNYGYTF
TGTGCCAGTAGTACCCACAGGGGGACCAACTATGGCTACACCTTC
>.|TRBV12-3/TRBV12-4|TRBJ2-3|once
CASRDIYTQYF
TGTGCCAGCAGGGACATATATACGCAGTATTTT
>.|TRBV6-4|TRBJ1-3|.
CASTAGEGVSGNTIYF
TGTGCCAGCACCGCCGGGGAGGGTGTCTCTGGAAACACCATATATTTT
>.|TRBV3-1/TRBV3-2|TRBJ2-2|.
CASSRDSRGLNTGELFF
TGTGCCAGCAGCCGAGATTCGCGGGGCCTAAACACCGGGGAGCTGTTTTTT
>TRBD1|TRBV30|TRBJ2-7|.
CAWSQWGTGGGEQYF
TGTGCCTGGAGTCAATGGGGGACAGGGGGCGGCGAGCAGTACTTC
>.|TRBV3-1/TRBV3-2|TRBJ2-5|.
CASSQSPGQSQYF
TGTGCCAGCAGCCAAAGTCCCGGTCAATCCCAGTACTTC
>TRBD2|TRBV4-3|TRBJ2-3|.
CASSPSGSGGTDTQYF
TGCGCCAGCAGCCCCTCTGGGTCGGGGGGTACAGATACGCAGTATTTT
>.|TRBV29-1|TRBJ1-1|.
CSALQGLDTEAFF
TGCAGCGCGCTGCAGGGGTTGGACACTGAAGCTTTCTTT
>TRBD2|TRBV6-2/TRBV6-3|TRBJ2-7|once
CASSPRTSAVLYEQYF
TGTGCCAGCAGTCCGAGGACTAGCGCCGTCCTATACGAGCAGTACTTC
>TRBD1|TRBV7-9|TRBJ2-7|.
CASSLGAGQGVHEQYF
TGTGCCAGCAGCTTAGGGGCCGGACAGGGTGTCCACGAGCAGTACTTC
>TRBD1|TRBV24-1|TRBJ1-5|once
CATSERDSSEGNQPQHF
TGTGCCACCAGTGAAAGGGACAGTTCGGAAGGCAATCAGCCCCAGCATTTT
>TRBD1|TRBV28|TRBJ1-1|.
CASRGQATTEAFF
TGTGCCAGCAGGGGACAGGCGACCACTGAAGCTTTCTTT